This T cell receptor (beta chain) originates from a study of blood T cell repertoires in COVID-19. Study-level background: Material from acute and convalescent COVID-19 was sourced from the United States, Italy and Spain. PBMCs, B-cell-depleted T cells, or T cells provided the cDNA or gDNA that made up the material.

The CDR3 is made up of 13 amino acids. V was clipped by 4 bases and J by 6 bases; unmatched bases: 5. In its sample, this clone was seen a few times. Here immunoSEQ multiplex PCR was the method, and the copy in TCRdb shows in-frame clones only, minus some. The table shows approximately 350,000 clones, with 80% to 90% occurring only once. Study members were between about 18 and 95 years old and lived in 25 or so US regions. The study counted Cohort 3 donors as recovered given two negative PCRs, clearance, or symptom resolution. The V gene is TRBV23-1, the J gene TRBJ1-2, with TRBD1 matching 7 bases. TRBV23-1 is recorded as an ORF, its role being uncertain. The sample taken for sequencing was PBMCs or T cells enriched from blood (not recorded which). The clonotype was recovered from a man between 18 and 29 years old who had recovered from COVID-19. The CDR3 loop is CASSPGQNDGYTF. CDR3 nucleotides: TGCGCCAGCAGTCCGGGACAGAACGATGGCTACACCTTC.